The clone carrying this T cell receptor beta chain was detected ten times or more. This specimen belongs to a study of regulatory T cells in long-lasting Graves disease. Germline CDR1 is SNHLY and CDR2 is FYNNEI. The CDR3 loop spans 14 amino acids. J lost 7 bases, V lost 6 bases, and 8 bases had no gene match. Time point in this sample: persistent/refractory GD, antithyroid drugs over 5 years with positive TRAb. Scientists built the TCR library using RNA that was extracted from PBMCs. According to the study, TCR beta libraries were built with iRepertoire HTBI primers and CDR3-region Arm-PCR. MiXCR was run by TCRdb on the multiplex PCR reads, yielding one entry per CDR3 protein. There are fewer than 600,000 distinct CDR3 sequences in the sample; 20% to 25% occur only once, and over 10% lies in the top ten.

Sequenced material: peripheral blood mononuclear cells (PBMCs), taken when the disease was refractory, from a patient treated with antithyroid drugs. J is TRBJ1-2 and V is TRBV2, with 10 bases lining up with TRBD1. The TCR originated in a female donor with Graves disease. The CDR3 coding sequence is TGTGCCAGCAGCACCGGGACAGGGGTTACTGGCTACACCTTC. It is translated as CASSTGTGVTGYTF. The whole variable domain, filled in from reference TRBV2 and TRBJ1-2, reads EPEVTQTPSHQVTQMGQEVILRCVPISNHLYFYWYRQILGQKVEFLVSFYNNEISEKSEIFDDQFSVERPDGSNFTLKIRSTKLEDSAMYFCASSTGTGVTGYTFGSGTRLTVV.